These 2 T cell receptor beta chains share one sample of origin, sequenced in a study of shared clonotypes between healthy human individuals (dated by TCRdb to about 2020). Library creation used the immunoSEQ multiplex PCR assay. TCRdb mirrors the immuneACCESS table, restricted to in-frame sequences. Some clones are absent from its copies; in checked studies, under half trace to an unresolved V gene, and the reason for the others is unknown. The sample has roughly 2.1 million clones on record, about 92% of them singletons. The top ten clonotypes cover 1.5% to 2% of the sample. CD8 naive samples were CD45RO-negative cells positively selected for CCR7, giving a CD45RA+CCR7+ population that excluded TemRA cells. Sample: naive CD8+ T cells from PBMCs. This specimen's cell subset or site label, per the study, means: CD45RA+CCR7+. All receptors derive from a man between 18 and 29 years old in good health. Some clones in this sample may be carry-over from other donors' samples.

In this sample, this clone turned up once. The chain links TRBV28 to TRBJ1-1; D remains unclear. The CDR3 sequence is 17 residues long. CDR1 MDHEN and CDR2 SYDVKM come from the germline V gene. The V end was cut by 7 bases, the J end by 5 bases, with 26 bases between. The CDR3 sequence is CASTDLGFAGGGTEAFF. CDR3 bases: TGTGCCAGCACCGATCTTGGTTTTGCGGGTGGAGGTACTGAAGCTTTCTTT. The full variable domain, rest sourced from reference TRBV28 and TRBJ1-1, is DVKVTQSSRYLVKRTGEKVFLECVQDMDHENMFWYRQDPGLGLRLIYFSYDVKMKEKGDIPEGYSVSREKKERFSLILESASTNQTSMYLCASTDLGFAGGGTEAFFGQGTRLTVV.

This chain links TRBV30 with TRBJ2-1; D gene uncertain. The CDR3 runs 13 residues. The V gene's germline CDR1 is GTSNPN and CDR2 SVGIG (reference sequence). V lost 2 bases, J lost 8 bases, and 13 bases lay in between. The CDR3 DNA is TGTGCCTGGAGTCACAACCACTTTGATGAGCAGTTCTTC. Translating gives CAWSHNHFDEQFF.